The sequence of this T cell receptor beta chain was determined in a study of blood T cell repertoires in COVID-19. Study background: COVID-19 samples collected from the United States, Italy and Spain covered acute and convalescent phases. From T cells, B-cell-depleted T cells, or PBMCs came the material, which was cDNA or gDNA.

Followed over time, Seattle patients had been enrolled while infection was active. Per the study methods: Amplification with reference gene primers provided the estimates of nucleated cell counts. Sequencing was performed with immunoSEQ multiplex PCR; in TCRdb, only in-frame clones are kept and a portion is missing. V, J and clone size were drawn from that table, and D and trimming were deduced from the DNA. The sample has about 150,000 clones; about 85% are singletons. The CDR3 totals 13 residues. V was shortened by 5 bases and J by 5 bases, with 15 bases between the two germline ends. The germline V gene has CDR1 DFQATT and CDR2 SNEGSKA (reference sequence).

This sequence originates from a woman aged 55-69 years with COVID-19, enrolled during active disease. The V and J genes are TRBV20-1 and TRBJ2-5; D might be TRBD1 (6 bases). What was sequenced was peripheral blood. The CDR3 nucleotides are TGCAGTGCTGGTGCAGGGGCGGCGGAGACCCAGTACTTC. It yields the protein CSAGAGAAETQYF.